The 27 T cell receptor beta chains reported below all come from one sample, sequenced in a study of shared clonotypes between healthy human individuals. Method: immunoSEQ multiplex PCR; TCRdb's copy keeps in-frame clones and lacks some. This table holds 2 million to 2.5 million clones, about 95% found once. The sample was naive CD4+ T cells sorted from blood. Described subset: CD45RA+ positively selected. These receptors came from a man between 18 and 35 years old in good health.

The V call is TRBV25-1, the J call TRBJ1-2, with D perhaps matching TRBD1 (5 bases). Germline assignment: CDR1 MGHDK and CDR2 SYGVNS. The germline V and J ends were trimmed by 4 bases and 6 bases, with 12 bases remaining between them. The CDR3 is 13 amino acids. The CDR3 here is CASSARGSDGYTF. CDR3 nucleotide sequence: TGTGCCAGCAGTGCCCGGGGCAGCGATGGCTACACCTTC.

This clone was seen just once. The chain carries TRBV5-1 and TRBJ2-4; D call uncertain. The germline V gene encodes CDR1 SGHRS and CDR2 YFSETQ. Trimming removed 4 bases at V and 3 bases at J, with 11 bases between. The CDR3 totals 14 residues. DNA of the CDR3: TGCGCCAGCAGCCTAGACACTGGCAAAAACATTCAGTACTTC. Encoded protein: CASSLDTGKNIQYF.

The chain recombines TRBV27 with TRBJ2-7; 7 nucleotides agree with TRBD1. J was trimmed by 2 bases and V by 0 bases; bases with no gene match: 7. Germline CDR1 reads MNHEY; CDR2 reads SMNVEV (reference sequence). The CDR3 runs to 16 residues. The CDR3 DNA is TGTGCCAGCAGTTTATCGGGGACAGCAAGAACCTACGAGCAGTACTTC. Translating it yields CASSLSGTARTYEQYF.

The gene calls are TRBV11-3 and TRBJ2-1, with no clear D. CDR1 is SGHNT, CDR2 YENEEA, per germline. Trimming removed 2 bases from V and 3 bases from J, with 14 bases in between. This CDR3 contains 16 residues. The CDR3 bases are TGTGCCAGCAGCTTAATTGGGCTCCCAAGCTACAATGAGCAGTTCTTC. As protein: CASSLIGLPSYNEQFF.

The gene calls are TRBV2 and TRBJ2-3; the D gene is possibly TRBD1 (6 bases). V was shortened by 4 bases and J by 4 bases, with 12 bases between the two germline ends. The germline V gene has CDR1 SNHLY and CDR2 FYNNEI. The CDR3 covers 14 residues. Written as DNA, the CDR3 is TGTGCCAGCAGTGTTTCCCAGGGGTCAGATACGCAGTATTTT. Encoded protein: CASSVSQGSDTQYF.

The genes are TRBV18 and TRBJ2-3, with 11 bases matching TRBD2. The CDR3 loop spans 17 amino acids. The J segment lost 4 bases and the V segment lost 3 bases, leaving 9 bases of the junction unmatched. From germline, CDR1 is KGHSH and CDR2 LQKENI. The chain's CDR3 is CASSPTSGTLNPDTQYF. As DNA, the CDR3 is TGTGCCAGCTCACCGACTAGCGGGACACTCAATCCAGATACGCAGTATTTT.

The CDR3 DNA reads as TGTGCCAGCAACCGGGGCCCTATATCTCCCGGGGCCAACGTCCTGACTTTC. It translates to CASNRGPISPGANVLTF. The chain joins TRBV2 to TRBJ2-6, with D perhaps given as TRBD1 or TRBD2 (5 bases each). From germline, CDR1 is SNHLY and CDR2 FYNNEI. V lost 7 bases to trimming and J lost 4 bases, with 20 bases between them. This CDR3 has 17 residues.

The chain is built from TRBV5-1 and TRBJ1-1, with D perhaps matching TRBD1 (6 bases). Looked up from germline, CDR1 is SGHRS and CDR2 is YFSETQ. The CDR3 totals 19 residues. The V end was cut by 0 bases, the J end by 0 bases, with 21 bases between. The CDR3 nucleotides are TGCGCCAGCAGCTTGGACCCATCGACAGGCAACCTCTTGAACACTGAAGCTTTCTTT. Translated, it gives CASSLDPSTGNLLNTEAFF. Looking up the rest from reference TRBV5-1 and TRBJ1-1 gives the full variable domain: KAGVTQTPRYLIKTRGQQVTLSCSPISGHRSVSWYQQTPGQGLQFLFEYFSETQRNKGNFPGRFSGRQFSNSRSEMNVSTLELGDSALYLCASSLDPSTGNLLNTEAFFGQGTRLTVV.

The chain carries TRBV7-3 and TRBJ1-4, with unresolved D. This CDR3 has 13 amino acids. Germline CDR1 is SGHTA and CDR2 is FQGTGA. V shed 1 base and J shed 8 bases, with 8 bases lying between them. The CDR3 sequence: CASSLKSREKLFF. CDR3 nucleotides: TGTGCCAGCAGCTTAAAATCAAGAGAAAAACTGTTTTTT.

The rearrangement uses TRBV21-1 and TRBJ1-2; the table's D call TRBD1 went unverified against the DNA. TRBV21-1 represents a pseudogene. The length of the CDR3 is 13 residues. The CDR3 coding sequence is TGTGCCAGCAGCAAGGGGGCCAGGTATGGCTACACCTTC. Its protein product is CASSKGARYGYTF.

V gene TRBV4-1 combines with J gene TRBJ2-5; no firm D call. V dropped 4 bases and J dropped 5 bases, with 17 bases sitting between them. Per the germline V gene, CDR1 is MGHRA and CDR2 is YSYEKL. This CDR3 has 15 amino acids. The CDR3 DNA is TGCGCCAGCAGCCCTCCGGGCCCGAGTCGGGAGACCCAGTACTTC. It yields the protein CASSPPGPSRETQYF.

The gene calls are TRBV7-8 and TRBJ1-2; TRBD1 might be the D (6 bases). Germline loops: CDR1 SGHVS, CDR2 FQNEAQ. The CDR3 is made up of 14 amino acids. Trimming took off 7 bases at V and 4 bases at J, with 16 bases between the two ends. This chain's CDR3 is CASTAGGLGYGYTF. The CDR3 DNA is TGTGCCAGCACCGCTGGGGGCCTGGGCTATGGCTACACCTTC.

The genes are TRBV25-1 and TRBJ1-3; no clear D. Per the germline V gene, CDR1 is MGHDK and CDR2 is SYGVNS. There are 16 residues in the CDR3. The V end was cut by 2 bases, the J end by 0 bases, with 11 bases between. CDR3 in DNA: TGTGCCAGCAGTGAAGTGGGAGGAATCTCTGGAAACACCATATATTTT. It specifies CASSEVGGISGNTIYF.

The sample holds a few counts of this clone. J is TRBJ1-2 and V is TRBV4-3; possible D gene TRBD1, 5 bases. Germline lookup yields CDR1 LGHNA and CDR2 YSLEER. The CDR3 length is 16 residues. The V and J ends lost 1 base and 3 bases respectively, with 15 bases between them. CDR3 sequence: CASSQGSVGADYGYTF. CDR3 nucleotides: TGCGCCAGCAGCCAAGGGAGTGTCGGGGCGGACTATGGCTACACCTTC.

The CDR3 DNA reads as TGCAGCGTTGAGGTCAGGGGGTTAGAGACCCAGTACTTC. Its protein is CSVEVRGLETQYF. The J gene is TRBJ2-5, the V gene TRBV29-1, with TRBD1 identical over 7 bases. Germline-derived CDR1 and CDR2 are SQVTM and ANQGSEA. The CDR3 extends over 13 amino acids. V was pared by 3 bases and J by 4 bases, with 5 bases of the junction left unmatched.

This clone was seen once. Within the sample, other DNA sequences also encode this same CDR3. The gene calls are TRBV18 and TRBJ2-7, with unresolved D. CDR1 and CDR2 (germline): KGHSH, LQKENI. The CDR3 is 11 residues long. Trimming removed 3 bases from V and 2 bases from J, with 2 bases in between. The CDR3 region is CASSPTYEQYF. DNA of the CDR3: TGTGCCAGCTCACCGACCTACGAGCAGTACTTC.

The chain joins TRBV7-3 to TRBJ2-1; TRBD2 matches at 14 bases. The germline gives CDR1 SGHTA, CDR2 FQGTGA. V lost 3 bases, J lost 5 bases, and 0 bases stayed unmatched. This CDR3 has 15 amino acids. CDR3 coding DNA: TGTGCCAGCAGCTTGGGACTAGCGGGGGACAATGAGCAGTTCTTC. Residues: CASSLGLAGDNEQFF.

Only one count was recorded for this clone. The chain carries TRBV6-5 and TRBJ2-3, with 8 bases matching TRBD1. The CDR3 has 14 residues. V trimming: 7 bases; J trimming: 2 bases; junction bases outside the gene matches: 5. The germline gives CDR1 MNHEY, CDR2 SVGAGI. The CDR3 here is CASKVTGDTDTQYF. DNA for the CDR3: TGTGCCAGCAAAGTGACAGGGGACACAGATACGCAGTATTTT.

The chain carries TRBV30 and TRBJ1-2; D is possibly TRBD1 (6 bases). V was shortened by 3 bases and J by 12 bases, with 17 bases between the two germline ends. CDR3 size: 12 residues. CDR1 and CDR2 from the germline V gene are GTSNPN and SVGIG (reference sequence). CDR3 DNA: TGTGCCTGGAGAAAGTACGACAGGTGGCACACCTTC. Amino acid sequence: CAWRKYDRWHTF.

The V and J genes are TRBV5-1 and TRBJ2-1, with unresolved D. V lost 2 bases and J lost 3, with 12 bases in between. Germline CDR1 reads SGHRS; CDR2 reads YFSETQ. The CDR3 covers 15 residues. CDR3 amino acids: CASSFREPNYNEQFF. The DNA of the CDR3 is TGCGCCAGCAGCTTCCGCGAACCCAACTACAATGAGCAGTTCTTC.

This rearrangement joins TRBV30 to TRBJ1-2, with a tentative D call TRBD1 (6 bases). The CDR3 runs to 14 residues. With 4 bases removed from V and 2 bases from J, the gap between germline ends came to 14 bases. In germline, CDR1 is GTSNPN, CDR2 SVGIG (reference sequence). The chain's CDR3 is CAWIGQGKNYGYTF. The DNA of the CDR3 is TGTGCCTGGATAGGTCAGGGGAAAAACTATGGCTACACCTTC. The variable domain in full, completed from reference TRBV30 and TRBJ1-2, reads SQTIHQWPATLVQPVGSPLSLECTVEGTSNPNLYWYRQAAGRGLQLLFYSVGIGQISSEVPQNLSASRPQDRQFILSSKKLLLSDSGFYLCAWIGQGKNYGYTFGSGTRLTVV.

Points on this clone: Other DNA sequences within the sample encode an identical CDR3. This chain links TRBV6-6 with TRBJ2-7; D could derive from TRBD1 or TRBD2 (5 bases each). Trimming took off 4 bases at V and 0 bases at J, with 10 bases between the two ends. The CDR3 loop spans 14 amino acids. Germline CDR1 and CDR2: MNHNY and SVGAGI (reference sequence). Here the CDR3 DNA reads TGTGCCAGCAGTTTGACCGGGACCTCCTACGAGCAGTACTTC. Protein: CASSLTGTSYEQYF.

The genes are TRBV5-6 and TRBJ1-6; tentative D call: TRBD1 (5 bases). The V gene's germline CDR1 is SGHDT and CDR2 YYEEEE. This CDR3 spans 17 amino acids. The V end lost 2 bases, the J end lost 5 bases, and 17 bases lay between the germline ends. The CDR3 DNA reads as TGTGCCAGCAGCTTACCGGGACCGCAAGGCCATAATTCACCCCTCCACTTT. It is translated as CASSLPGPQGHNSPLHF.

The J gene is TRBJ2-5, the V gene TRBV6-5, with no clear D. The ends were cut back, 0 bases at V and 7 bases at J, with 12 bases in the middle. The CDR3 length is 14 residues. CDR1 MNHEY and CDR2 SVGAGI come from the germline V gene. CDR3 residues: CASSYSGTDWTQYF. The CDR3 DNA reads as TGTGCCAGCAGTTACTCGGGAACCGACTGGACCCAGTACTTC.

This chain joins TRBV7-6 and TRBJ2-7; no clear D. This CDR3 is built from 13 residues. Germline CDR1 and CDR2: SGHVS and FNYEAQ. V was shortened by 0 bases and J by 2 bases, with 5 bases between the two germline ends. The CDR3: CASSLANAYEQYF. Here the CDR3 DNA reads TGTGCCAGCAGCTTAGCGAACGCCTACGAGCAGTACTTC. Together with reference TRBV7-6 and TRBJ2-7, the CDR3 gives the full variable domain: GAGVSQSPRYKVTKRGQDVALRCDPISGHVSLYWYRQALGQGPEFLTYFNYEAQQDKSGLPNDRFSAERPEGSISTLTIQRTEQRDSAMYRCASSLANAYEQYFGPGTRLTVT.

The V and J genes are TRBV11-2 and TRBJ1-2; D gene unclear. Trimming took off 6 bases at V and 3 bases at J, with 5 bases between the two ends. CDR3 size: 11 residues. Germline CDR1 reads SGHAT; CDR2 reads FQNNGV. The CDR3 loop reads CASSRDYGYTF. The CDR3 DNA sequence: TGTGCCAGCAGTCGGGACTATGGCTACACCTTC.

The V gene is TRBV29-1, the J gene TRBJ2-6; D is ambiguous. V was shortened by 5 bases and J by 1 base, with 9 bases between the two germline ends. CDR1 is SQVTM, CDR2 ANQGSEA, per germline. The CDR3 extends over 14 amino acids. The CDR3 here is CSVSTYSGANVLTF. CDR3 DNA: TGCAGCGTTTCTACCTATTCTGGGGCCAACGTCCTGACTTTC.